This T cell receptor beta chain came from a study of T cell responses to AZD1222 COVID-19 vaccine. Clones were read by immunoSEQ multiplex PCR, and TCRdb kept only the in-frame ones, dropping some. The sample holds approximately 150,000 clones, around 94% seen once. The CDR3 length is 12 residues. V lost 9 bases and J 6 bases, leaving 14 bases between the germline ends. The germline CDR1 and CDR2 sequences are MNHEY and SVGAGI. The sequencing here drew on peripheral blood, taken on day 0 of AZD1222 vaccination. The receptor comes from an adult in good health. The rearrangement joins TRBV6-5 to TRBJ1-2; no clear D gene. The CDR3 bases are TGTGCCAGTTGGAGGGTGCAAGATGGCTACACCTTC. Translation gives CASWRVQDGYTF.